This is a list of T cell receptor beta chains from one sample in a study of human T cells and chemical hapten exposure. MiXCR was run by TCRdb on the RACE reads, yielding one entry per CDR3 protein. The sample has about 130,000 distinct CDR3 sequences; about 8.2% are singletons. Sequencing was carried out using whole blood. The receptors stem from a male donor in good health. Some clones in this sample may be carry-over from other donors' samples. CDR3s include the opening cysteine and the closing phenylalanine or tryptophan. Each record gives: clone size, D gene, J gene, V gene, CDR3 protein, CDR3 DNA. D genes are given only for firm matches. Expanded clones get a size class; other rows say once, few or many, or leave the size out.

abundance: -
d_gene: -
j_gene: TRBJ2-1
v_gene: TRBV27
CDR3aa: CASSRGRYNEQFF
CDR3nt: TGTGCCAGCAGTCGGGGACGGTACAATGAGCAGTTCTTC

abundance: -
d_gene: -
j_gene: TRBJ2-2
v_gene: TRBV20-1
CDR3aa: CSARDFQGHGELFF
CDR3nt: TGCAGTGCTAGAGATTTCCAGGGACACGGGGAGCTGTTTTTT

abundance: -
d_gene: -
j_gene: TRBJ2-1
v_gene: TRBV5-6
CDR3aa: CASSWTARKNNEQFF
CDR3nt: TGTGCCAGCAGCTGGACTGCTCGTAAAAACAATGAGCAGTTCTTC

abundance: many
d_gene: -
j_gene: TRBJ2-7
v_gene: TRBV18
CDR3aa: CASSTTDAYEQYF
CDR3nt: TGTGCCAGCTCAACGACAGATGCCTACGAGCAGTACTTC

abundance: many
d_gene: -
j_gene: TRBJ1-5
v_gene: TRBV6-6
CDR3aa: CASRTPEGFQPQHF
CDR3nt: TGTGCCAGCAGGACCCCAGAGGGGTTCCAGCCCCAGCATTTT

abundance: few
d_gene: -
j_gene: TRBJ2-1
v_gene: TRBV19
CDR3aa: CASSIRPGGLIYNEQFF
CDR3nt: TGTGCCAGTAGTATAAGGCCCGGGGGGCTCATCTACAATGAGCAGTTCTTC

abundance: -
d_gene: -
j_gene: TRBJ2-7
v_gene: TRBV5-1
CDR3aa: CASSLVAHYEQYF
CDR3nt: TGCGCCAGCAGCTTGGTCGCCCATTACGAGCAGTACTTC

abundance: few
d_gene: -
j_gene: TRBJ2-7
v_gene: TRBV12-3/TRBV12-4
CDR3aa: CASSYPRGAHNSYEQYF
CDR3nt: TGTGCCAGCAGCTACCCCCGGGGGGCCCATAACTCCTACGAGCAGTACTTC

abundance: few
d_gene: -
j_gene: TRBJ1-1
v_gene: TRBV20-1
CDR3aa: CSALSGTLNTEAFF
CDR3nt: TGCAGTGCTCTCTCCGGGACACTAAACACTGAAGCTTTCTTT

abundance: many
d_gene: TRBD2
j_gene: TRBJ2-1
v_gene: TRBV6-2/TRBV6-3
CDR3aa: CASSQPTGGVSYNEQFF
CDR3nt: TGTGCCAGCAGTCAACCAACCGGGGGGGTGTCCTACAATGAGCAGTTCTTC

abundance: -
d_gene: -
j_gene: TRBJ2-1
v_gene: TRBV20-1
CDR3aa: CSARRGTFPSNEQFF
CDR3nt: TGCAGTGCTAGGCGTGGGACTTTTCCGAGCAATGAGCAGTTCTTC

abundance: -
d_gene: -
j_gene: TRBJ2-5
v_gene: TRBV6-2/TRBV6-3
CDR3aa: CASSYSSQGSETQYF
CDR3nt: TGTGCCAGCAGTTACTCGAGCCAGGGGTCAGAGACCCAGTACTTC

abundance: -
d_gene: -
j_gene: TRBJ1-6
v_gene: TRBV20-1
CDR3aa: CSARTGTEYSPLHF
CDR3nt: TGCAGTGCTAGAACCGGGACGGAGTATTCACCCCTCCACTTT

abundance: few
d_gene: -
j_gene: TRBJ1-4
v_gene: TRBV16
CDR3aa: CASSQVPATNEKLFF
CDR3nt: TGTGCCAGCAGCCAAGTGCCAGCAACTAATGAAAAACTGTTTTTT

abundance: few
d_gene: TRBD1
j_gene: TRBJ1-1
v_gene: TRBV5-1
CDR3aa: CASSLEGTGKNTEAFF
CDR3nt: TGCGCCAGCAGCTTGGAGGGGACAGGGAAGAACACTGAAGCTTTCTTT

abundance: -
d_gene: -
j_gene: TRBJ2-5
v_gene: TRBV18
CDR3aa: CASSPVSGTQETQYF
CDR3nt: TGTGCCAGCTCACCGGTCTCCGGGACGCAAGAGACCCAGTACTTC

abundance: few
d_gene: -
j_gene: TRBJ2-5
v_gene: TRBV9
CDR3aa: CASSAEGLGQETQYF
CDR3nt: TGTGCCAGCAGCGCGGAGGGCCTCGGCCAAGAGACCCAGTACTTC

abundance: -
d_gene: -
j_gene: TRBJ1-2
v_gene: TRBV19
CDR3aa: CASMGVGYTF
CDR3nt: TGTGCCAGTATGGGCGTTGGCTACACCTTC

abundance: -
d_gene: TRBD2
j_gene: TRBJ2-1
v_gene: TRBV11-2
CDR3aa: CASSSLGLAGGPWNEQFF
CDR3nt: TGTGCCAGCAGCTCGCTCGGACTAGCGGGAGGGCCGTGGAATGAGCAGTTCTTC

abundance: few
d_gene: -
j_gene: TRBJ2-7
v_gene: TRBV19
CDR3aa: CASSQGLNLPYEQYF
CDR3nt: TGTGCCAGTAGCCAGGGACTGAACCTACCCTACGAGCAGTACTTC

abundance: few
d_gene: TRBD1
j_gene: TRBJ2-1
v_gene: TRBV2
CDR3aa: CAGGQGAYNEQFF
CDR3nt: TGTGCCGGGGGACAGGGGGCCTACAATGAGCAGTTCTTC

abundance: few
d_gene: -
j_gene: TRBJ2-7
v_gene: TRBV5-1
CDR3aa: CASSLESEQYF
CDR3nt: TGCGCCAGCAGCCTAGAATCCGAGCAGTACTTC

abundance: -
d_gene: TRBD1
j_gene: TRBJ1-3
v_gene: TRBV6-5
CDR3aa: CASSSWPGQGSGNTIYF
CDR3nt: TGTGCCAGCAGTTCCTGGCCGGGACAGGGCTCTGGAAACACCATATATTTT

abundance: -
d_gene: -
j_gene: TRBJ2-3
v_gene: TRBV9
CDR3aa: CASSKGGGPTDTQYF
CDR3nt: TGTGCCAGCAGCAAGGGGGGGGGCCCCACAGATACGCAGTATTTT

abundance: few
d_gene: TRBD2
j_gene: TRBJ2-6
v_gene: TRBV7-9
CDR3aa: CASSPRGGEGSNSGANVLTF
CDR3nt: TGTGCCAGCAGCCCCCGGGGGGGGGAGGGCTCGAACTCTGGGGCCAACGTCCTGACTTTC

abundance: few
d_gene: -
j_gene: TRBJ2-3
v_gene: TRBV5-6
CDR3aa: CASSSRERIGFADTQYF
CDR3nt: TGTGCCAGCAGCTCACGGGAGAGGATAGGGTTCGCAGATACGCAGTATTTT

abundance: few
d_gene: -
j_gene: TRBJ1-3
v_gene: TRBV6-1
CDR3aa: CASSVTGQSSGNTIYF
CDR3nt: TGTGCCAGCAGTGTGACGGGACAAAGCTCTGGAAACACCATATATTTT

abundance: -
d_gene: -
j_gene: TRBJ2-1
v_gene: TRBV29-1
CDR3aa: CSVEVPSHFSYNEQFF
CDR3nt: TGCAGCGTTGAAGTTCCTAGCCACTTCTCCTACAATGAGCAGTTCTTC

abundance: many
d_gene: -
j_gene: TRBJ2-4
v_gene: TRBV10-3
CDR3aa: CAISESGVENIQYF
CDR3nt: TGTGCCATCAGTGAATCAGGGGTTGAGAACATTCAGTACTTC

abundance: -
d_gene: TRBD1
j_gene: TRBJ1-2
v_gene: TRBV12-3/TRBV12-4
CDR3aa: CASSNNRGRGYTF
CDR3nt: TGTGCCAGCAGCAACAACAGGGGTAGAGGCTACACCTTC

abundance: -
d_gene: -
j_gene: TRBJ2-1
v_gene: TRBV7-9
CDR3aa: CASSFNWPPWGSSYNEQFF
CDR3nt: TGTGCCAGCAGCTTTAATTGGCCCCCGTGGGGAAGCTCCTACAATGAGCAGTTCTTC

abundance: -
d_gene: TRBD2
j_gene: TRBJ2-1
v_gene: TRBV7-6
CDR3aa: CASSLSGSGDEQFF
CDR3nt: TGTGCCAGCAGCTTGAGCGGGAGTGGCGATGAGCAGTTCTTC

abundance: -
d_gene: -
j_gene: TRBJ2-1
v_gene: TRBV10-1
CDR3aa: CASSAKEFRESSYNEQFF
CDR3nt: TGCGCCAGCAGTGCAAAAGAGTTCAGGGAAAGCTCCTACAATGAGCAGTTCTTC

abundance: few
d_gene: -
j_gene: TRBJ2-7
v_gene: TRBV20-1
CDR3aa: CSARVRFRGNEQYF
CDR3nt: TGCAGTGCTAGAGTCCGGTTCAGGGGAAACGAGCAGTACTTC

abundance: many
d_gene: -
j_gene: TRBJ2-5
v_gene: TRBV10-3
CDR3aa: CAISESFDSEETQYF
CDR3nt: TGTGCCATCAGTGAGTCGTTTGACTCCGAAGAGACCCAGTACTTC

abundance: -
d_gene: TRBD2
j_gene: TRBJ2-1
v_gene: TRBV5-4
CDR3aa: CASSSSLGLAGGSEQFF
CDR3nt: TGTGCCAGCAGCTCCTCCCTGGGACTAGCGGGGGGTAGTGAGCAGTTCTTC

abundance: -
d_gene: -
j_gene: TRBJ2-2
v_gene: TRBV29-1
CDR3aa: CSVAGAANTGELFF
CDR3nt: TGCAGCGTTGCGGGGGCCGCGAACACCGGGGAGCTGTTTTTT

abundance: few
d_gene: -
j_gene: TRBJ2-7
v_gene: TRBV4-3
CDR3aa: CASSPSGPGTYEQYF
CDR3nt: TGCGCCAGCAGCCCAAGCGGGCCAGGGACCTACGAGCAGTACTTC

abundance: few
d_gene: TRBD1
j_gene: TRBJ2-7
v_gene: TRBV20-1
CDR3aa: CSAAIRDRGYEQYF
CDR3nt: TGCAGTGCCGCCATCCGGGACAGGGGTTACGAGCAGTACTTC

abundance: many
d_gene: -
j_gene: TRBJ1-6
v_gene: TRBV18
CDR3aa: CASSPPARAYNSPLHF
CDR3nt: TGTGCCAGCTCACCACCGGCCAGGGCCTATAATTCACCCCTCCACTTT

abundance: once
d_gene: -
j_gene: TRBJ1-1
v_gene: TRBV6-6
CDR3aa: CASKKDTEAFF
CDR3nt: TGTGCCAGCAAGAAAGACACTGAAGCTTTCTTT

abundance: -
d_gene: TRBD1
j_gene: TRBJ1-5
v_gene: TRBV5-1
CDR3aa: CASSLGTGGRMDQPQHF
CDR3nt: TGCGCCAGCAGCTTGGGGACAGGGGGCAGGATGGATCAGCCCCAGCATTTT

abundance: few
d_gene: -
j_gene: TRBJ1-1
v_gene: TRBV21-1
CDR3aa: CASSQDRGNTEAFF
CDR3nt: TGTGCCAGCAGCCAGGACAGGGGAAACACTGAAGCTTTCTTT

abundance: many
d_gene: -
j_gene: TRBJ2-4
v_gene: TRBV4-3
CDR3aa: CASSQDSQSKNIQYF
CDR3nt: TGCGCCAGCAGCCAAGATTCACAGTCCAAAAACATTCAGTACTTC

abundance: few
d_gene: -
j_gene: TRBJ2-7
v_gene: TRBV20-1
CDR3aa: CSARVRELSSYEQYF
CDR3nt: TGCAGTGCTAGAGTTAGGGAGCTTAGCTCCTACGAGCAGTACTTC

abundance: -
d_gene: -
j_gene: TRBJ2-1
v_gene: TRBV29-1
CDR3aa: CSAMNNEQFF
CDR3nt: TGCAGCGCCATGAACAATGAGCAGTTCTTC

abundance: -
d_gene: -
j_gene: TRBJ2-3
v_gene: TRBV29-1
CDR3aa: CSVKGGKGGTDTQYF
CDR3nt: TGCAGCGTAAAGGGAGGGAAGGGGGGGACAGATACGCAGTATTTT

abundance: many
d_gene: TRBD2
j_gene: TRBJ2-7
v_gene: TRBV7-2
CDR3aa: CASSSHGGYYEQYF
CDR3nt: TGTGCCAGCAGCTCCCACGGGGGGTACTACGAGCAGTACTTC

abundance: many
d_gene: TRBD2
j_gene: TRBJ2-7
v_gene: TRBV20-1
CDR3aa: CSARALAGVQGEQYF
CDR3nt: TGCAGTGCTAGAGCTCTAGCGGGGGTCCAAGGCGAGCAGTACTTC

abundance: few
d_gene: TRBD2
j_gene: TRBJ2-6
v_gene: TRBV27
CDR3aa: CASSLRGGLNSGANVLTF
CDR3nt: TGTGCCAGCAGCTTGCGGGGGGGCCTGAACTCTGGGGCCAACGTCCTGACTTTC

abundance: many
d_gene: TRBD1
j_gene: TRBJ2-2
v_gene: TRBV12-3/TRBV12-4
CDR3aa: CASTQAGVGTGGRDGELFF
CDR3nt: TGTGCCAGCACCCAGGCAGGAGTCGGGACAGGGGGCCGGGACGGGGAGCTGTTTTTT

abundance: many
d_gene: -
j_gene: TRBJ2-5
v_gene: TRBV2
CDR3aa: CASSRLNRVQETQYF
CDR3nt: TGTGCCAGCAGCAGACTTAACAGGGTCCAAGAGACCCAGTACTTC

abundance: few
d_gene: -
j_gene: TRBJ2-1
v_gene: TRBV12-3/TRBV12-4
CDR3aa: CASSLEGPDYNEQFF
CDR3nt: TGTGCCAGCAGTTTAGAGGGACCCGACTACAATGAGCAGTTCTTC

abundance: -
d_gene: -
j_gene: TRBJ2-2
v_gene: TRBV29-1
CDR3aa: CSVEEDTLENTGELFF
CDR3nt: TGCAGCGTTGAAGAGGACACTTTGGAGAACACCGGGGAGCTGTTTTTT

abundance: few
d_gene: -
j_gene: TRBJ2-7
v_gene: TRBV5-6
CDR3aa: CASSSLEQGSSSYEQYF
CDR3nt: TGTGCCAGCAGCTCCCTCGAACAGGGTTCAAGCTCCTACGAGCAGTACTTC

abundance: few
d_gene: -
j_gene: TRBJ2-5
v_gene: TRBV14
CDR3aa: CASSPMTTQETQYF
CDR3nt: TGTGCCAGCAGCCCGATGACAACGCAAGAGACCCAGTACTTC

abundance: many
d_gene: TRBD2
j_gene: TRBJ2-7
v_gene: TRBV4-1
CDR3aa: CASSPGLAGVEEQYF
CDR3nt: TGCGCCAGCAGCCCGGGACTAGCGGGAGTGGAAGAGCAGTACTTC

abundance: -
d_gene: -
j_gene: TRBJ2-2
v_gene: TRBV18
CDR3aa: CASSPQGSPGELFF
CDR3nt: TGTGCCAGCTCACCACAGGGGAGTCCCGGGGAGCTGTTTTTT

abundance: few
d_gene: TRBD2
j_gene: TRBJ2-1
v_gene: TRBV20-1
CDR3aa: CSASRGVAGGPGEQFF
CDR3nt: TGCAGTGCTTCCCGAGGGGTTGCGGGAGGGCCCGGGGAGCAGTTCTTC